The present T cell receptor beta chain was sequenced within a study of shared clonotypes between healthy human individuals. Worth noting for this clone: The sample carries other DNA sequences with the same CDR3.

Clones were read by immunoSEQ multiplex PCR, and TCRdb kept only the in-frame ones, dropping some. The data show approximately 1.5 million clones, approximately 98% seen once. Germline CDR1 SGHRS, CDR2 YFSETQ. The CDR3 has 14 amino acids. V lost 4 bases and J lost 1, with 11 bases in between. Sequencing was done on a sample of naive CD4+ T cells sorted from blood. Subset reported: CD45RA+ positively selected. The TCR comes from a man in his thirties or forties in good health. The chain is built from TRBV5-1 and TRBJ2-5; D remains ambiguous. The CDR3 nucleotides read TGCGCCAGCAGCCCCAGTCGGTCCCAAGAGACCCAGTACTTC. It translates to CASSPSRSQETQYF.